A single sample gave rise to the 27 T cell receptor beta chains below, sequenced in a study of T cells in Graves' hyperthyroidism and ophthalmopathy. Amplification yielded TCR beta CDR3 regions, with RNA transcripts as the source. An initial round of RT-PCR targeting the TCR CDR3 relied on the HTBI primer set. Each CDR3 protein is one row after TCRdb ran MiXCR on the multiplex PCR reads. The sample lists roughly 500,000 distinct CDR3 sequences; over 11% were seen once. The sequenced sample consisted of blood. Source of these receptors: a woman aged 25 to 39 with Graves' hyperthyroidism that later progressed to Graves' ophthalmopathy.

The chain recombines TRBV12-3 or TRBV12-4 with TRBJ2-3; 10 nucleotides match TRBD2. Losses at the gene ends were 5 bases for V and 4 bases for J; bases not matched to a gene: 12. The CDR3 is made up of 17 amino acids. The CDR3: CASSGGGSGRVSDTQYF. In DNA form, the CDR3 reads TGTGCCAGCAGTGGAGGGGGGAGCGGGAGGGTCTCAGATACGCAGTATTTT.

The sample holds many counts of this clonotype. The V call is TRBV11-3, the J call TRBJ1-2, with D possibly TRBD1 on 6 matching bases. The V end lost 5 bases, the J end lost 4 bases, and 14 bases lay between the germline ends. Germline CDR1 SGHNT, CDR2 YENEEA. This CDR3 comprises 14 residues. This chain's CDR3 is CASSPGHLFYGYTF. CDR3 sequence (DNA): TGTGCCAGCAGCCCGGGACATCTCTTCTATGGCTACACCTTC. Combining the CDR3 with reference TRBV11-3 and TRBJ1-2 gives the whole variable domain EAGVVQSPRYKIIEKKQPVAFWCNPISGHNTLYWYLQNLGQGPELLIRYENEEAVDDSQLPKDRFSAERLKGVDSTLKIQPAELGDSAVYLCASSPGHLFYGYTFGSGTRLTVV.

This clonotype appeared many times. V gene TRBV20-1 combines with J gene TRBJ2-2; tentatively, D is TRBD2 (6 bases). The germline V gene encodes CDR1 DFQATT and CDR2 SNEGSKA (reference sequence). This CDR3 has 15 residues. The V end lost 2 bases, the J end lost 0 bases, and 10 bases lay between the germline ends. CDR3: CSARTRGSNTGELFF. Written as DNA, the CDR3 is TGCAGTGCTAGAACGCGGGGCTCGAACACCGGGGAGCTGTTTTTT.

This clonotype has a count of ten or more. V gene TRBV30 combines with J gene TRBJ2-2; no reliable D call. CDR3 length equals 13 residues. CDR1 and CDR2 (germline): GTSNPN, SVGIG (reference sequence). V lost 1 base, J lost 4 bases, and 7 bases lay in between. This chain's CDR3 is CAWSGLLTGELFF. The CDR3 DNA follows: TGTGCCTGGAGTGGACTCCTCACCGGGGAGCTGTTTTTT.

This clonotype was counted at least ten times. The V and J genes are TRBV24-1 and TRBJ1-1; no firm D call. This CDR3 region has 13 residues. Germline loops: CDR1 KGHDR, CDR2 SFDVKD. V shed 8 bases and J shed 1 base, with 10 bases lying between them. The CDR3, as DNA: TGTGCCACCACCCAAAATCAGAACACTGAAGCTTTCTTT. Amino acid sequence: CATTQNQNTEAFF.

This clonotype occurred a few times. CDR3 DNA sequence: TGCGCCAGCAGCCCCCCGTCGGGTACTAGCGGGAATTTGTACAATGAGCAGTTCTTC. It codes for CASSPPSGTSGNLYNEQFF. This sequence joins TRBV4-3 and TRBJ2-1; 10 bases fit TRBD2. V shed 4 bases and J 4 bases; nucleotides not matched to a gene: 16. CDR3 length: 19 residues. From germline, CDR1 is LGHNA and CDR2 YSLEER.

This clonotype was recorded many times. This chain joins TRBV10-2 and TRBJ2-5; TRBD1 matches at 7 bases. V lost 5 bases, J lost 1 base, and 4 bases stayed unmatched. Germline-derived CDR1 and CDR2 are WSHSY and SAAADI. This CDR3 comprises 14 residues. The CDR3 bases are TGCGCCAGCAGTCAGACAGGGAGCCAAGAGACCCAGTACTTC. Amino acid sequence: CASSQTGSQETQYF.

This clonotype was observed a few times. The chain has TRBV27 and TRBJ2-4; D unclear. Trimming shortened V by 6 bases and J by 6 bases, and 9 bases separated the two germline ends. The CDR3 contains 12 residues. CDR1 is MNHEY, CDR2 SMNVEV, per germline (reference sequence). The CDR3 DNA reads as TGTGCCAGCAGCGCCCCCGGAAACATTCAGTACTTC. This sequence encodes CASSAPGNIQYF.

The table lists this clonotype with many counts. CDR3 bases: TGTGCCAGCAGTTTCGGGGACTATTACAATGAGCAGTTCTTC. It is translated as CASSFGDYYNEQFF. The V call is TRBV12-3 or TRBV12-4, the J call TRBJ2-1, with 7 bases fitting TRBD2. The CDR3 sequence is 14 residues long. Unmatched junction bases numbered 3, after V lost 3 bases and J lost 4 bases.

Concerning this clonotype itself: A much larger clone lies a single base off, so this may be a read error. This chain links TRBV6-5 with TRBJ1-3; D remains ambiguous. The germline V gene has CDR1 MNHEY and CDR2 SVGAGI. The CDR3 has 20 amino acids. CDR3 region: CASTYSSPTRANTPGNTIYF. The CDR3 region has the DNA TGTGCCAGCACTTACTCTTCGCCGACAAGGGCGAATACCCCTGGAAACACCATATATTTT.

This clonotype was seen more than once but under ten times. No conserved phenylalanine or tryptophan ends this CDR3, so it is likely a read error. The CDR3 DNA follows: TGTGCCAGCAGCGGGGGGAGGAACACTGAAGCTTTCCTT. This encodes CASSGGRNTEAFL. This chain links TRBV11-2 with TRBJ1-1; possibly TRBD1 for D (5 bases). V lost 5 bases to trimming and J lost 1 base, with 8 bases between them. Germline V gives CDR1 SGHAT, CDR2 FQNNGV. The CDR3 runs 13 residues.

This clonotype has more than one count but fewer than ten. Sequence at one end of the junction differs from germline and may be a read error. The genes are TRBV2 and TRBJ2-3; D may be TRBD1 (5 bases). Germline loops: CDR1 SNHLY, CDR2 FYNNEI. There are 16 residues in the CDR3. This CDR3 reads CASSRPVATGTGTQYF. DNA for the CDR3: TGTGCCAGCAGCCGACCCGTCGCCACGGGTACAGGTACGCAGTATTTT.

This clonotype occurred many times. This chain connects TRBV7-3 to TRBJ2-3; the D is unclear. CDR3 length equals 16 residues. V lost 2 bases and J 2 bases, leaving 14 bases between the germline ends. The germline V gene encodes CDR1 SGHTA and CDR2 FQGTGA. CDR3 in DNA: TGTGCCAGCAGCTTATTAGGAAGGTCCTACACAGATACGCAGTATTTT. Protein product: CASSLLGRSYTDTQYF.

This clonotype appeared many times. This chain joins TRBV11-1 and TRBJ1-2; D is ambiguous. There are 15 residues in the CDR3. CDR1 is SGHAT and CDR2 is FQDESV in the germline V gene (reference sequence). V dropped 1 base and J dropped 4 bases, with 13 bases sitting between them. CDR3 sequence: CASSLEVTPPYGYTF. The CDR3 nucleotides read TGTGCCAGCAGCTTAGAGGTGACACCGCCCTATGGCTACACCTTC.

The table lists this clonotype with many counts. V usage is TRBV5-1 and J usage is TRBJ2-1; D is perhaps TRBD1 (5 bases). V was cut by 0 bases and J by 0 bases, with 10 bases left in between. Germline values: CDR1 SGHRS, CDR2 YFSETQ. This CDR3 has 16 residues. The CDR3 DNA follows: TGCGCCAGCAGCTTGGAAGGGGTTAGCTCCTACAATGAGCAGTTCTTC. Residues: CASSLEGVSSYNEQFF.

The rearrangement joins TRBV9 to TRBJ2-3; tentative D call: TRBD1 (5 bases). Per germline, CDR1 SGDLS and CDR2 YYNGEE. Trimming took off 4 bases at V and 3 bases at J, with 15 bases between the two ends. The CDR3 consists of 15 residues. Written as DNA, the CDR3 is TGTGCCAGCAGCTCACCAGCAGGGTCGACAGATACGCAGTATTTT. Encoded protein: CASSSPAGSTDTQYF.

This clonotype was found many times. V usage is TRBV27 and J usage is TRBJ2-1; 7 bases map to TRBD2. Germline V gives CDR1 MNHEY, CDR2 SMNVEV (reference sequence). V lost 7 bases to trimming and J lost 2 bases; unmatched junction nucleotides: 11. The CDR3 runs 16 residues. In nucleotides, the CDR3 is TGTGCCAGCAAAGTAAACGGGAGGAGCGCCTACAATGAGCAGTTCTTC. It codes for CASKVNGRSAYNEQFF.

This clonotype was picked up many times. The CDR3 coding sequence is TGTGCCAGCAGCCCAATGACAGGGGTCCTCGCTTCTGGAAACACCATATATTTT. Its protein is CASSPMTGVLASGNTIYF. The chain couples TRBV7-6 to TRBJ1-3, with TRBD1 matching over 8 bases. Germline CDR1 is SGHVS and CDR2 is FNYEAQ. The CDR3 has 18 amino acids. J gave up 1 base and V 5 bases, and 13 bases lay outside the gene matches.

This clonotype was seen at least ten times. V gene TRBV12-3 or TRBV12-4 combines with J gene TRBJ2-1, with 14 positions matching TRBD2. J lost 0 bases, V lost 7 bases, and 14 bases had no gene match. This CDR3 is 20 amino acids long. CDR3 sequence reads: CASTPRPGLAGESSYNEQFF. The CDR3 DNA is TGTGCCAGCACCCCCCGGCCGGGACTAGCGGGAGAAAGCTCCTACAATGAGCAGTTCTTC.

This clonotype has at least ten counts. The CDR3 spells CASTLYRDLNSPLHF. As DNA, the CDR3 is TGTGCCAGCACCTTATACCGGGACCTTAATTCACCCCTCCACTTT. This sequence joins TRBV12-3 or TRBV12-4 and TRBJ1-6; a weak D match, TRBD1 (5 bases). Trimming removed 7 bases from V and 6 bases from J, with 16 bases in between. CDR3 length: 15 residues.

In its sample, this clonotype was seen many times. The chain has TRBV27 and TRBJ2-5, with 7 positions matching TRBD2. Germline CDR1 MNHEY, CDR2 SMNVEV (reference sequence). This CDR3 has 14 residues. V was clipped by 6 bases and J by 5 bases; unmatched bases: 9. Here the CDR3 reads CASRGGSPGETQYF. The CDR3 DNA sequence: TGTGCCAGCAGGGGAGGGAGCCCGGGGGAGACCCAGTACTTC.

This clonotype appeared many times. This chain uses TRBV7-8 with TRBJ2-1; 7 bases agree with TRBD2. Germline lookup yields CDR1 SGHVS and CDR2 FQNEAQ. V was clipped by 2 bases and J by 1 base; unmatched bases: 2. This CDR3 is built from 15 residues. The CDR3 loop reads CASSLLAVSYNEQFF. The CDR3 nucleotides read TGTGCCAGCAGCTTACTAGCGGTTTCCTACAATGAGCAGTTCTTC.

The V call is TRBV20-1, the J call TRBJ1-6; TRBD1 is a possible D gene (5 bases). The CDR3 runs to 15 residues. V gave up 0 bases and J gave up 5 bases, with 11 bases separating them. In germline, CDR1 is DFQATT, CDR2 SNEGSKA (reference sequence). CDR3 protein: CSAREIGADNSPLHF. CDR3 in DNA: TGCAGTGCTAGAGAAATAGGGGCCGATAATTCACCCCTCCACTTT.

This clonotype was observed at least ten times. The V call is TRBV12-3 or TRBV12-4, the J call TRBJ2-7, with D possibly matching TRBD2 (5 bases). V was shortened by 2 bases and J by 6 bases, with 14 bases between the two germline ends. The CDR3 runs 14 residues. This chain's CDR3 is CASSLNYGDREQYF. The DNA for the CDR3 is TGTGCCAGCAGTTTAAACTACGGGGATCGCGAGCAGTACTTC.

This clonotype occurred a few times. The CDR3 DNA reads TGTGCCTTTAGGGACGGGACCTCTGGAAACACCATATATTTT. Translated, it gives CAFRDGTSGNTIYF. This chain joins TRBV10-3 and TRBJ1-3, with a weak D call TRBD1 (5 bases). V lost 11 bases and J 0 bases, leaving 14 bases between the germline ends. Germline V gene lookup returns CDR1 ENHRY and CDR2 SYGVKD. The CDR3 is made up of 14 amino acids.

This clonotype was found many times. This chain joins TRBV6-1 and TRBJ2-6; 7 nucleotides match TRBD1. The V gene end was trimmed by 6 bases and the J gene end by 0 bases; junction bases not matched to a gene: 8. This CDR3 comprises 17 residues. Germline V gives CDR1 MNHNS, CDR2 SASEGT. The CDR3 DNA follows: TGTGCCAGCAGCCGGGACAGTGGAGCCTCTGGGGCCAACGTCCTGACTTTC. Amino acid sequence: CASSRDSGASGANVLTF.

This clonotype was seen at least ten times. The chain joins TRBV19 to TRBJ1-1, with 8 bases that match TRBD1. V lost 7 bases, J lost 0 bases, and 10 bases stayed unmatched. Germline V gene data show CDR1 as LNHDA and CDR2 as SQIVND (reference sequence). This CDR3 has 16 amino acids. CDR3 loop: CASNLGPTGVNTEAFF. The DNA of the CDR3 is TGTGCCAGTAATCTCGGACCGACAGGGGTGAACACTGAAGCTTTCTTT.